This TCR beta chain was identified during a study of CD8+ T cells in alopecia areata. V lost 6 bases, J lost 3 bases, and 13 bases lay in between. CDR1 SQVTM and CDR2 ANQGSEA come from the germline V gene. CDR3 length equals 13 residues. This clone occurred a few times. Its antigen is undetermined. Treatment given: oral pan-JAK inhibitor, 5-10 mg twice daily. RNA extraction was followed by reverse transcription into cDNA, which acted as the sequencing template. TCRdb keeps only in-frame clones here, not all; method: immunoSEQ multiplex PCR. Found here are around 99,000 clones, about 83% of them singletons; the top ten hold 20% to 25%. Findings and limits, study-wide: Given one nonresponder, whether baseline CD8+ expansion relates to response remains uncertain.

The sequencing here drew on CD8+ T cells sorted from blood, taken at week 24, from a patient treated with tofacitinib. The V gene is TRBV29-1, the J gene TRBJ2-3; maybe TRBD2 (5 bases). This TCR derives from a human donor with alopecia areata. The CDR3 region is CSVRAMRTDTQYF. For the CDR3, the DNA is TGCAGCGTGAGGGCGATGAGGACAGATACGCAGTATTTT.